These 7 T cell receptor beta chains were sequenced from one sample in a study of CD8+ T cells in alopecia areata. Reverse transcribed after extraction, RNA yielded cDNA as the sequencing template. Assay used: immunoSEQ multiplex PCR; TCRdb lists only in-frame clones, some missing. The table records roughly 200,000 clones, roughly 60% of them present only once. Sequences were derived from CD4+ T cells sorted from blood, sampled at week 0. Every receptor here comes from a human donor with alopecia areata.

Details on this clone: An end of the junction does not agree with germline; a read error may underlie this. The J gene is TRBJ1-2, the V gene TRBV30; TRBD1 aligns across 7 bases. Germline assignment: CDR1 GTSNPN and CDR2 SVGIG (reference sequence). The CDR3 runs 11 residues. The CDR3 spells CAWKGARGYTF. The DNA of the CDR3 is TGTGCGTGGAAGGGGGCGCGGGGCTACACCTTC.

J is TRBJ1-6 and V is TRBV9, with no clear D. Trimming pared 3 bases from V and 7 bases from J, leaving 11 bases between. The CDR3 runs 14 residues. Per germline, CDR1 SGDLS and CDR2 YYNGEE. CDR3 in amino acids: CASSEAAVNSPLHF. In nucleotides, the CDR3 is TGTGCCAGCAGCGAGGCAGCCGTCAATTCACCCCTCCACTTT.

The chain employs TRBV30 and TRBJ1-6; 9 nucleotides match TRBD1. Germline CDR1 and CDR2: GTSNPN and SVGIG (reference sequence). V lost 8 bases and J lost 4; bases outside the gene matches: 9. This CDR3 has 15 amino acids. CDR3 sequence reads: CAGDSGTGYNSPLHF. CDR3 nucleotides: TGTGCCGGGGACAGTGGGACAGGGTATAATTCACCCCTCCACTTT.

The rearrangement uses TRBV29-1 and TRBJ2-2; TRBD2 aligns across 8 bases. The germline V gene has CDR1 SQVTM and CDR2 ANQGSEA. V gave up 7 bases and J gave up 4 bases; unmatched junction bases: 2. This CDR3 is built from 12 residues. This CDR3 is CSGREGTGELFF. In nucleotides, the CDR3 is TGCAGCGGCCGGGAGGGCACCGGGGAGCTGTTTTTT.

This chain links TRBV7-2 with TRBJ2-1; no clear D gene. Germline CDR1 reads SGHTA; CDR2 reads FQGNSA. This CDR3 spans 17 amino acids. V lost 2 bases and J lost 0, with 14 bases in between. The CDR3 DNA is TGTGCCAGCAGCTTATTGCTCGACGTCAGCTCCTACAATGAGCAGTTCTTC. Its translation is CASSLLLDVSSYNEQFF. Full variable domain (missing parts from reference TRBV7-2 and TRBJ2-1): GAGVSQSPSNKVTEKGKDVELRCDPISGHTALYWYRQSLGQGLEFLIYFQGNSAPDKSGLPSDRFSAERTGGSVSTLTIQRTQQEDSAVYLCASSLLLDVSSYNEQFFGPGTRLTVL.

V usage is TRBV9 and J usage is TRBJ2-7; 9 nucleotides align to TRBD1. The length of the CDR3 is 13 residues. In germline, CDR1 is SGDLS, CDR2 YYNGEE. J lost 6 bases, V lost 3 bases, and 4 bases had no gene match. CDR3 loop: CASSGTGAGEQYF. CDR3 DNA sequence: TGTGCCAGCAGCGGGACAGGGGCGGGCGAGCAGTACTTC. The full variable domain, its missing parts supplied by reference TRBV9 and TRBJ2-7, is DSGVTQTPKHLITATGQRVTLRCSPRSGDLSVYWYQQSLDQGLQFLIQYYNGEERAKGNILERFSAQQFPDLHSELNLSSLELGDSALYFCASSGTGAGEQYFGPGTRLTVT.

This clone appeared a few times. The chain employs TRBV2 and TRBJ2-5; 9 positions agree with TRBD2. The CDR3 is 16 residues long. V lost 5 bases, J lost 0 bases, and 7 bases stayed unmatched. Looked up from germline, CDR1 is SNHLY and CDR2 is FYNNEI. CDR3 protein: CASSPGLAHNQETQYF. CDR3 bases: TGTGCCAGCAGTCCCGGACTAGCGCATAACCAAGAGACCCAGTACTTC. Full variable domain (remainder filled in from reference TRBV2 and TRBJ2-5): EPEVTQTPSHQVTQMGQEVILRCVPISNHLYFYWYRQILGQKVEFLVSFYNNEISEKSEIFDDQFSVERPDGSNFTLKIRSTKLEDSAMYFCASSPGLAHNQETQYFGPGTRLLVL.